Following are 9 T cell receptor beta chains from one sample sequenced in a study of beta chain features in type 1 diabetes. cDNA synthesis used the whole RNA isolate, giving expressed TCRB sequences. Produced via immunoSEQ multiplex PCR; TCRdb's table is partial and in-frame only. The table records roughly 250,000 clones, more than 65% of them present only once. What was sequenced was naive CD4+ T cells from blood. The receptors shown here come from a man aged 25 to 45 in good health.

The chain couples TRBV29-1 to TRBJ2-3; tentative D call: TRBD2 (6 bases). From germline, CDR1 is SQVTM and CDR2 ANQGSEA. Trimming pared 6 bases from V and 4 bases from J, leaving 17 bases between. This CDR3 spans 14 amino acids. The CDR3 here is CSVVEGLRPDTQYF. The CDR3 DNA follows: TGCAGCGTAGTTGAGGGACTTAGACCAGATACGCAGTATTTT.

Remarks on this clone: Distinct nucleotide sequences in the sample also encode this CDR3. The rearrangement joins TRBV7-2 to TRBJ2-7; no reliable D call. Between the trimmed V and J ends, which lost 5 bases and 0 bases, there was a span of 2 bases. CDR3 size: 11 residues. Germline values: CDR1 SGHTA, CDR2 FQGNSA. The CDR3 loop reads CASSTSYEQYF. CDR3 in DNA: TGTGCCAGCAGCACCTCCTACGAGCAGTACTTC.

The CDR3 sequence: CASSDSARDEQYF. CDR3 sequence (DNA): TGCGCCAGCAGTGATTCGGCCCGGGACGAGCAGTACTTC. V usage is TRBV10-1 and J usage is TRBJ2-7; D not certain. The germline V and J ends were trimmed by 3 bases and 5 bases, with 11 bases remaining between them. Germline V lookup: CDR1 WNHNN, CDR2 SYGVQD (reference sequence). This CDR3 spans 13 amino acids.

This chain joins TRBV6-5 and TRBJ2-1; the match to TRBD1 covers 7 bases. The ends lost 5 bases at V and 8 bases at J; junction bases unmatched: 6. Germline lookup yields CDR1 MNHEY and CDR2 SVGAGI. The CDR3 has 13 amino acids. DNA of the CDR3: TGTGCCAGCAGTACGAGGGGGCGCGATGAGCAGTTCTTC. It translates to CASSTRGRDEQFF.

The chain has TRBV19 and TRBJ1-1; D is perhaps TRBD1 (5 bases). The CDR3 contains 16 residues. Trimming stripped 5 bases from V and 0 bases from J, with 16 bases between. The germline gives CDR1 LNHDA, CDR2 SQIVND (reference sequence). This chain's CDR3 is CASSEPPGQVNTEAFF. The CDR3 nucleotides are TGTGCCAGTAGTGAGCCGCCAGGGCAGGTGAACACTGAAGCTTTCTTT.

The rearrangement joins TRBV30 to TRBJ2-7, with D perhaps TRBD1 or TRBD2 (5 bases each). The CDR3 sequence is 14 residues long. Trimming removed 3 bases at V and 2 bases at J, with 14 bases between. Per the germline V gene, CDR1 is GTSNPN and CDR2 is SVGIG (reference sequence). The CDR3 is CAWSAKRGPYEQYF. The DNA of the CDR3 is TGTGCCTGGAGCGCTAAAAGGGGACCCTACGAGCAGTACTTC.

This clone has only a few counts. V gene TRBV4-3 combines with J gene TRBJ2-1; D is ambiguous. V dropped 0 bases and J dropped 4 bases, with 10 bases sitting between them. The CDR3 covers 15 residues. Germline V gene lookup returns CDR1 LGHNA and CDR2 YSLEER. CDR3 region: CASSQDRLIYNEQFF. DNA for the CDR3: TGCGCCAGCAGCCAAGATAGGCTAATATACAATGAGCAGTTCTTC.

This clone was seen a few times. The chain recombines TRBV30 with TRBJ1-3; TRBD1 matches 8 bases. The CDR3 has 12 residues. In germline, CDR1 is GTSNPN, CDR2 SVGIG (reference sequence). V lost 5 bases and J lost 3; bases outside the gene matches: 0. The CDR3 reads CAWDRGGNTIYF. The CDR3 DNA is TGTGCCTGGGACAGGGGTGGAAACACCATATATTTT.

This sequence joins TRBV14 and TRBJ2-1; D possibly corresponds to TRBD1 (6 bases). V shed 3 bases and J shed 13 bases, with 16 bases lying between them. Germline assignment: CDR1 SGHDN and CDR2 FVKESK. This CDR3 region has 13 residues. This CDR3 is CASSHGFTGFQFF. CDR3 nucleotides: TGTGCCAGCAGCCATGGATTCACAGGGTTTCAGTTCTTC.